This T cell receptor beta chain was retrieved from a study of T cell responses to AZD1222 COVID-19 vaccine (TCRdb year 2021). Study-wide context: A total of under 250 trial participants underwent TCR sequencing, of whom about 210 had received two doses of AZD1222 and around 26 had received two doses of the MenACWY control vaccine. Enrollment into the trials was organized by age into subgroups of 18-55, 56-69 and 70-plus years, and those subgroups contained approximately 160, 26 and 62 TCR-sequenced participants, respectively. Points the paper makes about the study in general: Only a handful of AZD1222 recipients were SARS-CoV-2 seropositive at baseline, limiting conclusions about previously exposed vaccinees. CD4 TCRs associated with the vaccine covered the entire spike protein, and the dominant responses were in regions 160-218 and 743-854. No day 14 peak-response samples were available, so repertoires were characterized only after the peak T cell response. The 56-69-year group was small, and its depth increase did not reach significance, likely because of low power. Participants were mostly white British and included more females than males, and it was suggested by the authors that clonal diversity may have been underestimated. After two AZD1222 doses, spike-specific TCR breadth and depth were significantly higher than at day 0 and than in MenACWY recipients. Reportedly, close to half of the unique spike-specific TCRs recognized epitopes lying outside the regions that are mutated in the B.1.351 and B.1.1.7 variants.

Interpreted using the paper, the time point label stands for: about 28 days (+/-7) after the second vaccine dose. AZD1222 recipients with second doses at about 4 weeks or about 12 weeks were pooled, because spike-specific TCR depth and breadth did not differ between schedules. Samples from vaccinated people were obtained from the UK trials COV001 and COV002, which included a single-blind randomized controlled phase 2/3 trial of AZD1222 (ChAdOx1 nCoV-19) in healthy adults. For TCRbeta chain sequencing, PBMC samples from trial participants were taken at day 0 and at day 28 after the second dose. The CDR3 goes from the cysteine to the phenylalanine over 16 residues. Just CDR3 DNA is preserved here, 48 bases in frame from base 1. V gives up 4 bases and J gives up 1 base, and the segment between their germline ends measures 14 bases. The germline V gene sets CDR1 to SGHVS and CDR2 to FNYEAQ. The CDR3 regions of human TCRbeta chains were subjected to immunosequencing. The authors' pipeline ran thus. Repertoire TCRs were matched against a reference library of SARS-CoV-2-specific TCRs generated with the MIRA antigen-specificity platform. Breadth was defined as the fraction of unique TCRs that were SARS-CoV-2-associated, and depth was defined as the fraction of total T cells that were SARS-CoV-2-associated. Each spike-specific TCR was assigned to its reactive spike region and to a CD4 or CD8 class using the MIRA data. Log10-transformed breadth and depth values were compared by one-way ANOVA with Sidak's multiple comparisons tests. The source is immuneACCESS, and TCRdb retained only in-frame sequences with V and J called. Part of the clones is not carried over; for the studies checked, unresolved V genes explain less than half of this, and the remainder is unexplained. V and J calls plus clone size are reproduced from that table; the DNA served to infer D and trimming. The sample table records about 130,000 clones; 89% of these occur just once. The ten largest clonotypes hold about 9.5% of the sample.

Worth noting for this clone: The target of this receptor is not known. No clone much larger than this one lies a single base away; base qualities are absent.

This receptor was taken from an adult who received the AZD1222 COVID-19 vaccine. The chain joins TRBV7-6 to TRBJ2-1, with TRBD1 as a weak D call on 6 bases. This specimen consisted of peripheral blood, obtained 28 days after the second AZD1222 dose. The CDR3 in this case is CASSSPTGISYNEQFF. The bases are TGTGCCAGCAGCTCCCCCACAGGGATATCCTACAATGAGCAGTTCTTC.